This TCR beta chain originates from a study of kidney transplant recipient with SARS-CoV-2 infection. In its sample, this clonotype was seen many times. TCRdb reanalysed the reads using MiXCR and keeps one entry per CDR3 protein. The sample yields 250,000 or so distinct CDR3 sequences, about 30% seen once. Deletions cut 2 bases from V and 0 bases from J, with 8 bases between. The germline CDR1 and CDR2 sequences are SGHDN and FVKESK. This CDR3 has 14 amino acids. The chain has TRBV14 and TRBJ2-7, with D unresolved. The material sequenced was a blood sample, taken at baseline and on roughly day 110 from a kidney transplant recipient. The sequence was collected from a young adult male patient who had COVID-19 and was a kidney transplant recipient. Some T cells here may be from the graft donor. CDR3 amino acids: CASSQLGISYEQYF. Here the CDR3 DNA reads TGTGCCAGCAGCCAATTAGGGATCTCCTACGAGCAGTACTTC.